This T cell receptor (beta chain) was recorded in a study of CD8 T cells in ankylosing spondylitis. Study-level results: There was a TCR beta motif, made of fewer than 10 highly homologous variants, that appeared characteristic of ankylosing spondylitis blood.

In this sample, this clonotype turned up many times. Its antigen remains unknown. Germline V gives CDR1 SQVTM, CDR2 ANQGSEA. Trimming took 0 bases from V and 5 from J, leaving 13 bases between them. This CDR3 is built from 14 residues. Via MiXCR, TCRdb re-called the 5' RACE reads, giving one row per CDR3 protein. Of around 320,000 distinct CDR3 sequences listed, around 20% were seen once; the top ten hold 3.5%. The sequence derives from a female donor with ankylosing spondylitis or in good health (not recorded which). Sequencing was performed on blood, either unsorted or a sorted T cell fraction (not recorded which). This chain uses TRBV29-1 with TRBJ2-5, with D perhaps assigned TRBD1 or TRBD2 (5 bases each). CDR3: CSVEEGTLGETQYF. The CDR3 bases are TGCAGCGTTGAAGAGGGGACCCTAGGCGAGACCCAGTACTTC.